This is a list of T cell receptor beta chains from one sample in a study of blood T cell repertoires in COVID-19. The method was immunoSEQ multiplex PCR; TCRdb's version includes in-frame clones alone and lacks a portion of them. Altogether approximately 85,000 clones are present, approximately 89% being singletons, with the ten largest covering about 2%. Specimen: peripheral blood. The receptors stem from a man in his fifties with acute or convalescent COVID-19. Both conserved end residues are trimmed from each CDR3. D genes are given only for firm matches.

D gene: TRBD1; V gene: TRBV10-1; J gene: TRBJ1-4; CDR3 protein: AGGTGAAEKLF
D gene: -; V gene: TRBV6-5; J gene: TRBJ1-6; CDR3 protein: ASSPQGIGSPLH
D gene: -; V gene: TRBV27; J gene: TRBJ1-1; CDR3 protein: ASSWGGNTEAF
D gene: TRBD1; V gene: TRBV7-9; J gene: TRBJ1-5; CDR3 protein: ASSLTGVGNQPQH
D gene: -; V gene: TRBV2; J gene: TRBJ2-1; CDR3 protein: ASSLERQRSSYNEQF
D gene: -; V gene: TRBV5-6; J gene: TRBJ2-3; CDR3 protein: ASSFLEKSSSTDTQY
D gene: TRBD1; V gene: TRBV15; J gene: TRBJ2-1; CDR3 protein: ATSREDRGYNNEQF
D gene: TRBD1; V gene: TRBV27; J gene: TRBJ2-7; CDR3 protein: ASSLQGTEQY
D gene: -; V gene: TRBV11-2; J gene: TRBJ2-1; CDR3 protein: ASRQQDNEQF
D gene: -; V gene: TRBV6-4; J gene: TRBJ1-4; CDR3 protein: ASIRHRATNEKLF
D gene: TRBD1; V gene: TRBV30; J gene: TRBJ1-1; CDR3 protein: AWAPQGRGTEAF
D gene: -; V gene: TRBV7-2; J gene: TRBJ2-3; CDR3 protein: ASSLRFSGTQY
D gene: -; V gene: TRBV6-6; J gene: TRBJ2-7; CDR3 protein: ASSYAPPGKYEQY
D gene: TRBD1; V gene: TRBV4-2; J gene: TRBJ2-3; CDR3 protein: ASSPDGQGAADTQY
D gene: -; V gene: TRBV6-5; J gene: TRBJ1-2; CDR3 protein: ASGPIGSDYGYT
D gene: -; V gene: TRBV7-2; J gene: TRBJ2-3; CDR3 protein: ASSRQSGADTQY
D gene: -; V gene: TRBV3-1/TRBV3-2; J gene: TRBJ2-2; CDR3 protein: ASSRSLTGELF
D gene: TRBD1; V gene: TRBV15; J gene: TRBJ1-1; CDR3 protein: ATSRGTGRPEAF
D gene: TRBD1; V gene: TRBV7-9; J gene: TRBJ2-5; CDR3 protein: ASSFGTGGTVRQETQY
D gene: -; V gene: TRBV12-5; J gene: TRBJ1-5; CDR3 protein: ASAQGNNQPQH
D gene: TRBD1; V gene: TRBV28; J gene: TRBJ1-2; CDR3 protein: ASRTSTGSGGYGYT
D gene: -; V gene: TRBV5-8; J gene: TRBJ1-1; CDR3 protein: ASTIAGALNTEAF
D gene: -; V gene: TRBV15; J gene: TRBJ1-4; CDR3 protein: ATSRDQTNEKLF
D gene: TRBD1; V gene: TRBV28; J gene: TRBJ1-2; CDR3 protein: ASRNRGRDGYT
D gene: TRBD1; V gene: TRBV10-3; J gene: TRBJ1-1; CDR3 protein: AIKFDRGAEAF
D gene: TRBD2; V gene: TRBV6-5; J gene: TRBJ2-1; CDR3 protein: ASSRTSGDYNEQF
D gene: TRBD2; V gene: TRBV12-3/TRBV12-4; J gene: TRBJ2-1; CDR3 protein: ASRRLAGDEQF
D gene: -; V gene: TRBV19; J gene: TRBJ1-5; CDR3 protein: ASSIGQGNRPQH
D gene: -; V gene: TRBV9; J gene: TRBJ1-1; CDR3 protein: ASSAQGLSTEAF
D gene: TRBD2; V gene: TRBV10-3; J gene: TRBJ2-3; CDR3 protein: AISPGGTTDTQY
D gene: TRBD1; V gene: TRBV27; J gene: TRBJ2-2; CDR3 protein: ASRVLTGTGGTGELF
D gene: -; V gene: TRBV7-9; J gene: TRBJ1-1; CDR3 protein: ASSFRVDTEAF
D gene: -; V gene: TRBV3-1/TRBV3-2; J gene: TRBJ1-1; CDR3 protein: ASSPWSQRATEAF
D gene: -; V gene: TRBV19; J gene: TRBJ1-5; CDR3 protein: ASSIGGARQPQH
D gene: -; V gene: TRBV10-2; J gene: TRBJ2-1; CDR3 protein: ASSDWTELTYNEQF
D gene: -; V gene: TRBV4-1; J gene: TRBJ1-2; CDR3 protein: ASSLRTDDGYT
D gene: TRBD1; V gene: TRBV5-8; J gene: TRBJ2-7; CDR3 protein: ASSSRQGSDEQY
D gene: -; V gene: TRBV11-2; J gene: TRBJ2-3; CDR3 protein: ASSFQAGDPTDTQY
D gene: TRBD1; V gene: TRBV19; J gene: TRBJ1-6; CDR3 protein: ASSFRDRVSPLH
D gene: -; V gene: TRBV12-3/TRBV12-4; J gene: TRBJ2-3; CDR3 protein: ASSYSRTDTQY
D gene: TRBD1; V gene: TRBV12-3/TRBV12-4; J gene: TRBJ1-4; CDR3 protein: ASKGAANEKLF
D gene: -; V gene: TRBV5-4; J gene: TRBJ1-1; CDR3 protein: ASSPGAVGTEAF
D gene: -; V gene: TRBV5-1; J gene: TRBJ2-1; CDR3 protein: ASRAEGILGEQF
D gene: -; V gene: TRBV21-1; J gene: TRBJ2-1; CDR3 protein: ASSKVVLAGNEQF
D gene: TRBD2; V gene: TRBV7-9; J gene: TRBJ2-3; CDR3 protein: ASATAGGPGTDTQY
D gene: TRBD1; V gene: TRBV3-1/TRBV3-2; J gene: TRBJ2-6; CDR3 protein: ASSKTGQGASGANVLT
D gene: TRBD1; V gene: TRBV7-9; J gene: TRBJ1-1; CDR3 protein: ASSLKGQTEAF
D gene: TRBD1; V gene: TRBV6-6; J gene: TRBJ2-7; CDR3 protein: ASSWQTGTGYEQY
D gene: -; V gene: TRBV4-1; J gene: TRBJ2-7; CDR3 protein: ASSQELGSSYEQY
D gene: TRBD1; V gene: TRBV7-8; J gene: TRBJ2-1; CDR3 protein: ASSLGQGYNEQF
D gene: -; V gene: TRBV19; J gene: TRBJ2-5; CDR3 protein: ASSPSWGEETQY
D gene: -; V gene: TRBV7-9; J gene: TRBJ2-2; CDR3 protein: AGSRYTGELF
D gene: TRBD1; V gene: TRBV3-1/TRBV3-2; J gene: TRBJ2-5; CDR3 protein: ASSRMTGLQETQY
D gene: -; V gene: TRBV28; J gene: TRBJ2-2; CDR3 protein: ASSQLYTGELF
D gene: TRBD1; V gene: TRBV2; J gene: TRBJ1-2; CDR3 protein: AGRTGGVYGYT